This entry describes one T cell receptor (beta chain). Its matching antigen is unknown. The sample contains more than one DNA sequence encoding this CDR3. Germline CDR1 reads SGHNT; CDR2 reads YYREEE (reference sequence). The J segment lost 4 bases and the V segment lost 0 bases, leaving 3 bases of the junction unmatched. CDR3 size: 15 residues. This specimen belongs to a study of cytomegalovirus exposure and HLA in healthy donors. General study points: For TCR beta chains, V- and J-gene trimming was later linked to a missense DCLRE1C variant.

The PCR contained 60 Vbeta and 13 Jbeta primers. Measured with immunoSEQ multiplex PCR; TCRdb has only the in-frame clones, and not every one. Here the sample spans about 260,000 clones, 84% being singletons. V gene TRBV5-4 combines with J gene TRBJ1-1; 10 nucleotides align to TRBD1. The sequence was collected from a woman between 35 and 50 years old in good health and CMV-seropositive. The sequencing sample was made of PBMCs. The CDR3 protein is CASSLGGQGSTEAFF. The CDR3 nucleotides read TGTGCCAGCAGCTTGGGGGGACAGGGGTCCACTGAAGCTTTCTTT.